The rows below give T cell receptor beta chains drawn from one sample of a study. From the 5' RACE reads, TCRdb called clonotypes with MiXCR, one entry per CDR3 protein. The top ten clones hold approximately 2.4% of a sample with 30,000 to 35,000 distinct CDR3 sequences, approximately 30% of them seen once. The specimen was tumor-infiltrating Tregs sorted from the breast tumor. Receptor source: a female donor with breast cancer. The CDR3 runs from the conserved cysteine through the conserved F or W. The D gene is left open where the match is weak. Not all rows give a size; the values are once, few, many and, for expanded clones, a class.

d_call j_call clone_size v_call cdr3_nt cdr3_aa
NA TRBJ2-5 many TRBV5-6 TGTGCCAGCAGAAGGGCAGGGGAGTACCAAGAGACCCAGTACTTC CASRRAGEYQETQYF
TRBD1 TRBJ1-3 many TRBV6-5 TGTGCCAGCAGTTACCAGGGGGCTATTGGAAACACCATATATTTT CASSYQGAIGNTIYF
TRBD1 TRBJ1-2 many TRBV7-8 TGTGCCAGCAGCCCAAGGGGACAGGGCCCTAACTATGGCTACACCTTC CASSPRGQGPNYGYTF
NA TRBJ1-5 few TRBV7-9 TGTGCCAGCAGCTCACAGGATAGCAATCAGCCCCAGCATTTT CASSSQDSNQPQHF
TRBD1 TRBJ1-1 few TRBV2 TGTGCCAGCAGTGCCCCAGGGGACAGGGAGAACACTGGAGCTTTCTTT CASSAPGDRENTGAFF
TRBD2 TRBJ2-1 NA TRBV5-1 TGTGCCAGCAGCACCGGACTAGCGGGAGGTTCCCCAAGGAATGAGCAGTTCTTC CASSTGLAGGSPRNEQFF
NA TRBJ2-6 many TRBV2 TGTGCCAGCACTTGGCAGGGGAGGTCTGGGGCCAACGTCCTGACTTTC CASTWQGRSGANVLTF
NA TRBJ1-5 few TRBV20-1 TGCAGTGCTAGGTCGGGACTGAACAATCAGCCCCAGCATTTT CSARSGLNNQPQHF
NA TRBJ2-1 NA TRBV5-1 TGCGCCAGCAGCTTGACGGGGAGCTCCTACAATGAGCAGTTCTTC CASSLTGSSYNEQFF
NA TRBJ1-3 few TRBV7-3 TGTGCCAGCAGCTTAACGGGGATGGAGGACACCATATATTTT CASSLTGMEDTIYF
NA TRBJ1-2 medium-sized TRBV4-1 TGCGCCAGCAGCCAAGAGTCGACGGTGCTCTATGGCTACACCTTC CASSQESTVLYGYTF
NA TRBJ2-5 many TRBV5-1 TGCGCCAGCAGCTTTGCGGGGGCGGGAGAGACCCAGTACTTC CASSFAGAGETQYF
TRBD1 TRBJ1-6 many TRBV7-3 TGTGCCAGCAGCCGTACAGGGGGAAGCGGGTCACCCCTCCACTTT CASSRTGGSGSPLHF
TRBD2 TRBJ2-1 once TRBV15 TGTGCCACCAGCAGGGGTAGAGGGACTAGCAATGAGCAGTTCTTC CATSRGRGTSNEQFF
NA TRBJ2-3 few TRBV24-1 TGTGCCACCAGTGACCCCCGGGACAGCACAGATACGCAGTATTTT CATSDPRDSTDTQYF
NA TRBJ1-1 medium-sized TRBV20-1 TGCAGTGCGTCGGGACGGACTATGAACACTGAAGCTTTCTTT CSASGRTMNTEAFF
NA TRBJ1-2 NA TRBV20-1 TGCAGTGCTAGAGGGGGCGCTGGGCTCTATGGCTACACCTTT CSARGGAGLYGYTF
TRBD1 TRBJ2-1 NA TRBV5-1 TGCGCCAGCAGCTTCGGACAGGGTTACAATGAGCAGTTCTTC CASSFGQGYNEQFF
NA TRBJ1-3 many TRBV9 TGTGCCAGCAGCTCCCCTTTTTCAGCGGAGGAGAACACCATATATTTT CASSSPFSAEENTIYF
NA TRBJ1-2 few TRBV2 TGTGCCAGCAGTGACAACTATGGCTACACCTTC CASSDNYGYTF
NA TRBJ1-5 few TRBV6-6 TGTGCCAGCAGCGAAATGGTGTATAGCAATCAGCCCCAGCATTTT CASSEMVYSNQPQHF
TRBD2 TRBJ2-5 medium-sized TRBV20-1 TGCAGTGCTGGGCTAGCGGCCCAAGAGACCCAGTACTTC CSAGLAAQETQYF
NA TRBJ1-1 many TRBV7-9 TGTGCCAGCAGCGTCGGGGTTGAAGCTTTCTTT CASSVGVEAFF
NA TRBJ1-1 NA TRBV20-1 TGCAGTGCTCGGGGGACTGTGAGCACTGAAGCTTTCTTT CSARGTVSTEAFF